This TCR beta chain came from a study of regulatory T cells in long-lasting Graves disease. Study-level information: Graves' patients, diagnosed recently, had received antithyroid drugs under 3 months.

Relying on iRepertoire HTBI primers and Arm-PCR of CDR3 regions, the team built TCR beta libraries. TCRdb reprocessed the multiplex PCR reads via MiXCR and lists one record per CDR3 protein. The sample holds approximately 440,000 distinct CDR3 sequences, 15% to 20% seen once. With regard to this clonotype: What it binds is unknown.

Overall study results and limits: Those with persistent disease had in common more public clonotypes (around 2,500) than new patients (approximately 1,000).

Time point defined: newly diagnosed GD, antithyroid drugs for less than 3 months. Scientists built the TCR library using RNA that was extracted from PBMCs. The CDR3 has 13 amino acids. J gave up 5 bases and V 6 bases, and 7 bases lay outside the gene matches. CDR1 is DFQATT, CDR2 SNEGSKA, per germline (reference sequence). These data were also reused for a study on T cells in Graves' hyperthyroidism and ophthalmopathy.

The sequencing used peripheral blood mononuclear cells (PBMCs), collected at new diagnosis, from a patient treated with antithyroid drugs. The TCR sequence derives from a man in his forties with Graves disease. The chain uses TRBV20-1 and TRBJ2-5; 9 bases match TRBD1. Here the CDR3 reads CSAPQGAGETQYF. As DNA, the CDR3 is TGCAGTGCGCCACAGGGGGCTGGGGAGACCCAGTACTTC.